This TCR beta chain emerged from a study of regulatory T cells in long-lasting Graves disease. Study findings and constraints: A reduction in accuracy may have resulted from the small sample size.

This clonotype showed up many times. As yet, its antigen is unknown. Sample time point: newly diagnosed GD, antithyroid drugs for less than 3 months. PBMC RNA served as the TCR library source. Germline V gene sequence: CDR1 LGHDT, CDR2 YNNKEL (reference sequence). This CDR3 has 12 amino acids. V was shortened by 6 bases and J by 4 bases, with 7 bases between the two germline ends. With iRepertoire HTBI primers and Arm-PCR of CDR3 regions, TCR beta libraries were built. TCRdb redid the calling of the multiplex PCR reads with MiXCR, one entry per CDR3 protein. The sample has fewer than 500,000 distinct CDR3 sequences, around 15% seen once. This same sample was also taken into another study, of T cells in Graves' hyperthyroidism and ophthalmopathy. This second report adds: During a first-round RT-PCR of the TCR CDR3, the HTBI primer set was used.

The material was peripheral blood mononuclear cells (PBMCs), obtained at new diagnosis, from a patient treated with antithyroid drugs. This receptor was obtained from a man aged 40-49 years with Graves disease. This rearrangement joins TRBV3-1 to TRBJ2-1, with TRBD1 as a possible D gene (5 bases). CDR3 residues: CASRGAYNEQFF. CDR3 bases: TGTGCCAGCAGAGGGGCGTACAATGAGCAGTTCTTC.